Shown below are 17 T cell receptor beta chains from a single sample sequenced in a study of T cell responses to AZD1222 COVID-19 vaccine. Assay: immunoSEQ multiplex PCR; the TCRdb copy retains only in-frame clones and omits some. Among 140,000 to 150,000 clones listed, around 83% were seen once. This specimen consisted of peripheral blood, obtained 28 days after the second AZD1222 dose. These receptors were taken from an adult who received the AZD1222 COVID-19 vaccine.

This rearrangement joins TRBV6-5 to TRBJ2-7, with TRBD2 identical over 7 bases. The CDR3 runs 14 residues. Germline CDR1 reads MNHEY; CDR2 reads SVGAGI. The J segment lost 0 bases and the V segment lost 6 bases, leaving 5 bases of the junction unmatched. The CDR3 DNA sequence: TGTGCCAGCAGGATGGGGGGGAGCTCCTACGAGCAGTACTTC. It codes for CASRMGGSSYEQYF.

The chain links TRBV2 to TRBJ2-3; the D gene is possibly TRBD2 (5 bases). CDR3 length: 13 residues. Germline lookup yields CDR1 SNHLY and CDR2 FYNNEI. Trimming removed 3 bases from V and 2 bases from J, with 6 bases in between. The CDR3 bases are TGTGCCAGCAGTGATGGACTCACAGATACGCAGTATTTT. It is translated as CASSDGLTDTQYF. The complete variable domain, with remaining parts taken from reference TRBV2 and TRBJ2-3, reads EPEVTQTPSHQVTQMGQEVILRCVPISNHLYFYWYRQILGQKVEFLVSFYNNEISEKSEIFDDQFSVERPDGSNFTLKIRSTKLEDSAMYFCASSDGLTDTQYFGPGTRLTVL.

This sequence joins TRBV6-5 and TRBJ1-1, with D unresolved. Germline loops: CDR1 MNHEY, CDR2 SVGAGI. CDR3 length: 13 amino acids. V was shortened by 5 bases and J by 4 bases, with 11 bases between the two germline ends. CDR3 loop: CASSTTSGTEAFF. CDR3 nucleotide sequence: TGTGCCAGCAGTACCACATCGGGCACTGAAGCTTTCTTT.

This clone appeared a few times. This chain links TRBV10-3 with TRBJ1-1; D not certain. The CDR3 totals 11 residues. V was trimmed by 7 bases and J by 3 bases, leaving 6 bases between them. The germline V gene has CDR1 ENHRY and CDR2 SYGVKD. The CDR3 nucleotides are TGTGCCATCAAGGAGGACACTGAAGCTTTCTTT. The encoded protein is CAIKEDTEAFF.

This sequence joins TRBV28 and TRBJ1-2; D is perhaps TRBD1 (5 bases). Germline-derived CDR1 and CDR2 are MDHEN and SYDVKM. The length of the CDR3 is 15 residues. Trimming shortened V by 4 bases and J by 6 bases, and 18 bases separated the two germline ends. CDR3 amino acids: CASSSQGALGDGYTF. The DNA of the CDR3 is TGTGCCAGCAGTTCCCAGGGTGCCCTAGGGGATGGCTACACCTTC.

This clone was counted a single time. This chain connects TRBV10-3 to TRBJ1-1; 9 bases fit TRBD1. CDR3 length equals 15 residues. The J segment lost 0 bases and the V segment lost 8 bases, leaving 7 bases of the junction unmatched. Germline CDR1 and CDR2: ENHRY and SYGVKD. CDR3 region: CAISEGQGMNTEAFF. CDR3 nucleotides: TGTGCCATCTCTGAAGGACAGGGGATGAACACTGAAGCTTTCTTT.

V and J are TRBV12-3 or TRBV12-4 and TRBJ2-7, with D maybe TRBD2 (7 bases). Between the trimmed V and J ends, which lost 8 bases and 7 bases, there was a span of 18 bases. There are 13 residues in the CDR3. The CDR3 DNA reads TGTGCCAGCTCCCTGGCGGGGGCGGGGGAGCAGTACTTC. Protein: CASSLAGAGEQYF.

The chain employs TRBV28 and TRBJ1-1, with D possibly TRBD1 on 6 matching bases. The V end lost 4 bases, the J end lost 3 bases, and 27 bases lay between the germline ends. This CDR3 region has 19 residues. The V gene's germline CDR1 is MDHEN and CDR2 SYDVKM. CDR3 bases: TGTGCCAGCAGTTCCCTCGGTAGGTGGGGGCAACCCGGGTACACTGAAGCTTTCTTT. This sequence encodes CASSSLGRWGQPGYTEAFF.

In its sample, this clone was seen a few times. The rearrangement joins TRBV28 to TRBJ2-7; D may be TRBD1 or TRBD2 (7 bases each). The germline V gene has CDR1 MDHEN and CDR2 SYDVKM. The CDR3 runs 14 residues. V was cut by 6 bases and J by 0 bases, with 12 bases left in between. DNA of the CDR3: TGTGCCAGCAGGCCAGGGGGGGGCTCCTACGAGCAGTACTTC. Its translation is CASRPGGGSYEQYF.

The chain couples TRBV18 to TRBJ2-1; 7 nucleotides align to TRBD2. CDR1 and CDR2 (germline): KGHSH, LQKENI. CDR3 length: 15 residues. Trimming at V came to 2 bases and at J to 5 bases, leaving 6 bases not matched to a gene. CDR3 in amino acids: CASSPGLGENNEQFF. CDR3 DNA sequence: TGTGCCAGCTCACCAGGACTAGGGGAGAACAATGAGCAGTTCTTC.

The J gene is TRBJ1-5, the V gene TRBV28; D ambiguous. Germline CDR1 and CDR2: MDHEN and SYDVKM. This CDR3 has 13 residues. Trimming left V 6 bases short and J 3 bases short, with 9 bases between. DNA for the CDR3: TGTGCCAGCAGACAGCACCCCAATCAGCCCCAGCATTTT. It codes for CASRQHPNQPQHF.

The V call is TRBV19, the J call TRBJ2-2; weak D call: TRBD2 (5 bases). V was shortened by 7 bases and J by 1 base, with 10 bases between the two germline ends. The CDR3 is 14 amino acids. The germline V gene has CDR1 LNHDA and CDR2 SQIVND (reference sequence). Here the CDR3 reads CASMRARNTGELFF. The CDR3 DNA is TGTGCCAGTATGAGGGCCAGGAACACCGGGGAGCTGTTTTTT.

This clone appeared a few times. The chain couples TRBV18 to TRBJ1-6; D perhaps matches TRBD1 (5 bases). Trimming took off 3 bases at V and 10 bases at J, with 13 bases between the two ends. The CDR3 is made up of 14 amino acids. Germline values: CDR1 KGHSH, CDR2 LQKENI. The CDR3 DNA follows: TGTGCCAGCTCACCGACAGCGGTGGAATCACCCCTCCACTTT. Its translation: CASSPTAVESPLHF.

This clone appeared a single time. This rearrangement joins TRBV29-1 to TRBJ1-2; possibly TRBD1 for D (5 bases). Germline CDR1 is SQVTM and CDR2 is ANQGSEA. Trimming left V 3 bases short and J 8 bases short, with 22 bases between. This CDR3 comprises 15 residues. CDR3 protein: CSVELGPGRGEGYTF. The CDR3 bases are TGCAGCGTTGAGTTAGGACCGGGCCGGGGGGAAGGCTACACCTTC. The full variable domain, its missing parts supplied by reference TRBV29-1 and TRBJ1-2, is SAVISQKPSRDICQRGTSLTIQCQVDSQVTMMFWYRQQPGQSLTLIATANQGSEATYESGFVIDKFPISRPNLTFSTLTVSNMSPEDSSIYLCSVELGPGRGEGYTFGSGTRLTVV.

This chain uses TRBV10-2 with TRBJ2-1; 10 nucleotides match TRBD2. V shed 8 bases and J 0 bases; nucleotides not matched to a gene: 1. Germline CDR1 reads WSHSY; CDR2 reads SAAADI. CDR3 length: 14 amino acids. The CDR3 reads CASQREGSYNEQFF. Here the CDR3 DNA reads TGCGCCAGCCAGCGGGAGGGCTCCTACAATGAGCAGTTCTTC.

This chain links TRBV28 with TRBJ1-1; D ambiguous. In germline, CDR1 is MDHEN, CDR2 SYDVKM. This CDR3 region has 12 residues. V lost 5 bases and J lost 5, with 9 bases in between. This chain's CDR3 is CASSPQGTEAFF. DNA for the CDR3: TGTGCCAGCAGTCCTCAAGGGACTGAAGCTTTCTTT.

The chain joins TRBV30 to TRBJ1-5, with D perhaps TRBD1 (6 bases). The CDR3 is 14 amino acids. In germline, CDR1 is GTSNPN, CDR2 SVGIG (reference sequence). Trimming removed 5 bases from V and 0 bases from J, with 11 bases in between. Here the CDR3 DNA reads TGTGCCTGGGGGGGGGCCTCTAGCAATCAGCCCCAGCATTTT. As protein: CAWGGASSNQPQHF.